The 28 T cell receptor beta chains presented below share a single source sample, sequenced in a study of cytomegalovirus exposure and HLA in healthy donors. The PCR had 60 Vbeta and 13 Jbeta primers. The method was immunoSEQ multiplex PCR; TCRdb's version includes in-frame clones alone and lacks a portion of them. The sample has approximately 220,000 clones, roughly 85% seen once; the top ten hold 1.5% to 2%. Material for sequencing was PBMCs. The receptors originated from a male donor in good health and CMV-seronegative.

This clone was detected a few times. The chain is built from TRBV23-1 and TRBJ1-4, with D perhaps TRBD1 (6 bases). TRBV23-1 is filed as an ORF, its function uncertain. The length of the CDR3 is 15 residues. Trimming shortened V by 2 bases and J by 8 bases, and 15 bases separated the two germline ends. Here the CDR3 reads CASSQQGTSGEKLFF. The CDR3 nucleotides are TGCGCCAGCAGTCAACAGGGGACGTCTGGGGAAAAACTGTTTTTT.

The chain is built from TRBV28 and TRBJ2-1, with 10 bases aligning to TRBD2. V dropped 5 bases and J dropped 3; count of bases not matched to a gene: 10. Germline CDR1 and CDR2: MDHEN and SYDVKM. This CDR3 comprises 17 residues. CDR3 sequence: CASSSSRGLANYNEQFF. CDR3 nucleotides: TGTGCCAGCAGTAGCTCCCGGGGACTAGCGAACTACAATGAGCAGTTCTTC. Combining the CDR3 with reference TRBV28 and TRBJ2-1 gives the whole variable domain DVKVTQSSRYLVKRTGEKVFLECVQDMDHENMFWYRQDPGLGLRLIYFSYDVKMKEKGDIPEGYSVSREKKERFSLILESASTNQTSMYLCASSSSRGLANYNEQFFGPGTRLTVL.

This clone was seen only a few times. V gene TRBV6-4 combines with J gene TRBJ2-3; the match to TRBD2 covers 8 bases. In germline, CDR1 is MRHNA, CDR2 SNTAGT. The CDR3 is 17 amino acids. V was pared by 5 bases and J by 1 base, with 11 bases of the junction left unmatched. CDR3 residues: CASSSGRVARGTDTQYF. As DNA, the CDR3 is TGTGCCAGCAGTAGCGGGAGAGTGGCCCGAGGCACAGATACGCAGTATTTT.

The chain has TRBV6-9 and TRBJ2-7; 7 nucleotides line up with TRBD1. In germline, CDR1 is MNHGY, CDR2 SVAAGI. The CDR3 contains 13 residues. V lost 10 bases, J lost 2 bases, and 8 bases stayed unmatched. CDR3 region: CATEMTGPYEQYF. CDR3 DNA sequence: TGTGCCACAGAGATGACAGGGCCCTACGAGCAGTACTTC.

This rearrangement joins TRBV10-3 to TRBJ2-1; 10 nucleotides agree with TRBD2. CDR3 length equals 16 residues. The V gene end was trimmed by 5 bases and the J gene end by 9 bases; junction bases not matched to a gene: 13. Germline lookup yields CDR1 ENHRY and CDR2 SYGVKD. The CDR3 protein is CAISRESGRARGEQFF. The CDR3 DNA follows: TGTGCCATCAGTAGGGAGAGCGGGAGGGCCCGGGGTGAGCAGTTCTTC.

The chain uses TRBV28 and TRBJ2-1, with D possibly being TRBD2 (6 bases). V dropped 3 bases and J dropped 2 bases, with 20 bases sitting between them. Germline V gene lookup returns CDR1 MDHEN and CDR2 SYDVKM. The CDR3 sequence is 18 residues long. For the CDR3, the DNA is TGTGCCAGCAGTTTTGAGCCGACCGGGAGTGTCGCCTACAATGAGCAGTTCTTC. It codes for CASSFEPTGSVAYNEQFF.

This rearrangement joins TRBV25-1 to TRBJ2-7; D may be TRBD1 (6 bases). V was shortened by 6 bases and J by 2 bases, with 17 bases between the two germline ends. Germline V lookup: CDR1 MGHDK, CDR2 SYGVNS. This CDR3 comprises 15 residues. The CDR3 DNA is TGTGCCAGCAGCGACCAGAGGGACAACCCCTACGAGCAGTACTTC. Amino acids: CASSDQRDNPYEQYF.

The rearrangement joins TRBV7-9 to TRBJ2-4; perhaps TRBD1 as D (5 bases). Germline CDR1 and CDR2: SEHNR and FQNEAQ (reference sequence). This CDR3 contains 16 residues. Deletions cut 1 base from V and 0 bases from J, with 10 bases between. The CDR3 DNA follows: TGTGCCAGCAGCTTAGGGGGCGCCATAGCCAAAAACATTCAGTACTTC. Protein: CASSLGGAIAKNIQYF.

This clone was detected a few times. The CDR3 bases are TGTGCCAGCAGCCCTCCGGGACAGGGTGAAGAAAAACTGTTTTTT. Its translation is CASSPPGQGEEKLFF. The rearrangement joins TRBV5-6 to TRBJ1-4; 9 nucleotides agree with TRBD1. V gave up 4 bases and J gave up 8 bases; unmatched junction bases: 9. Germline V CDR1 and CDR2: SGHDT, YYEEEE. The CDR3 totals 15 residues.

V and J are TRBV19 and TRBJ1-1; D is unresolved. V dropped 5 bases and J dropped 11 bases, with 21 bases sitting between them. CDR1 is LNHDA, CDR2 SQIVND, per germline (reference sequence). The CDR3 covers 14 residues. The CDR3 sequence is CASSPSGGVDEAFF. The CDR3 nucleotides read TGTGCCAGTAGTCCCTCGGGAGGAGTCGATGAGGCTTTCTTT.

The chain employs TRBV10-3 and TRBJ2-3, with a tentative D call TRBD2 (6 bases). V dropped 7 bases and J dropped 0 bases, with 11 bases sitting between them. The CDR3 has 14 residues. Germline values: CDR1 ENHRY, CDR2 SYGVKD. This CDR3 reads CAITTSISTDTQYF. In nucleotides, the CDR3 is TGTGCCATCACTACTAGCATCAGCACAGATACGCAGTATTTT.

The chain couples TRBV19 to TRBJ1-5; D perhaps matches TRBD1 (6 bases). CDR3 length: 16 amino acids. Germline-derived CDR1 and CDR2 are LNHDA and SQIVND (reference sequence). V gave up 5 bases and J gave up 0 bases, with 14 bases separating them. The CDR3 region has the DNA TGTGCCAGTAGTCCCTCGGACAGTATTAGCAATCAGCCCCAGCATTTT. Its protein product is CASSPSDSISNQPQHF.

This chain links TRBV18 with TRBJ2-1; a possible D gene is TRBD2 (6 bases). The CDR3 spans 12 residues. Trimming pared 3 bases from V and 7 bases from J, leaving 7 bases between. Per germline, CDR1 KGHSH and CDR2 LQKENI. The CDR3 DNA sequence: TGTGCCAGCTCACCCGCGGGGAATGAGCAGTTCTTC. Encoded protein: CASSPAGNEQFF. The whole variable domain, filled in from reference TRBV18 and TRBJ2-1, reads NAGVMQNPRHLVRRRGQEARLRCSPMKGHSHVYWYRQLPEEGLKFMVYLQKENIIDESGMPKERFSAEFPKEGPSILRIQQVVRGDSAAYFCASSPAGNEQFFGPGTRLTVL.

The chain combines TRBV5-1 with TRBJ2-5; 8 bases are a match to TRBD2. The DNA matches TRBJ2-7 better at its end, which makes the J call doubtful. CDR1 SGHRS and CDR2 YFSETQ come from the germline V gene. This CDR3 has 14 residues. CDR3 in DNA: TGCGCCAGCAGCCTGAGCGGGAGTGGCTACGAGCAGTACTTC. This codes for CASSLSGSGYEQYF.

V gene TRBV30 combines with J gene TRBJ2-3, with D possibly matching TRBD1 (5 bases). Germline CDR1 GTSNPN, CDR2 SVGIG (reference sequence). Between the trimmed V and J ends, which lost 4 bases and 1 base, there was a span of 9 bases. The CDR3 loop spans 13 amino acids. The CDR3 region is CAWTGSGTDTQYF. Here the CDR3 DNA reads TGTGCCTGGACAGGGTCTGGCACAGATACGCAGTATTTT.

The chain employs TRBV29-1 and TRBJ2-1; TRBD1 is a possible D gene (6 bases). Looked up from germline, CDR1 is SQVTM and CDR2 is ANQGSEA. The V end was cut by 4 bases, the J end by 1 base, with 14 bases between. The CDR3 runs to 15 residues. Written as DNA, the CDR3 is TGCAGCGTTGGGGACACCCCCTTTTCCTACAATGAGCAGTTCTTC. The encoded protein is CSVGDTPFSYNEQFF.

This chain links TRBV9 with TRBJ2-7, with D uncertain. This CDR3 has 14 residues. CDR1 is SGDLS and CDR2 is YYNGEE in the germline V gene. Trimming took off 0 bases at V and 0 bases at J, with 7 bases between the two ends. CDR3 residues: CASSVGSSSYEQYF. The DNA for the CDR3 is TGTGCCAGCAGCGTAGGGAGTAGCTCCTACGAGCAGTACTTC.

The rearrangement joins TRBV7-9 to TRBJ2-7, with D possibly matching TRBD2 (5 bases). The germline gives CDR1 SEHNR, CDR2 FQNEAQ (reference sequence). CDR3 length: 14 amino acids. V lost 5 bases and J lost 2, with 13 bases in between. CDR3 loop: CASSTPGNTYEQYF. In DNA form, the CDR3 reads TGTGCCAGCAGCACACCGGGAAATACCTACGAGCAGTACTTC.

The CDR3 DNA is TGTGCCAGCAGCTTAACTTGGACTAGCGGGGACACCGGGGAGCTGTTTTTT. It translates to CASSLTWTSGDTGELFF. This chain uses TRBV7-3 with TRBJ2-2, with TRBD2 matching over 12 bases. With 0 bases clipped from V and 3 bases from J, the junction kept 2 bases outside the gene matches. Germline CDR1 reads SGHTA; CDR2 reads FQGTGA. CDR3 length equals 17 residues.

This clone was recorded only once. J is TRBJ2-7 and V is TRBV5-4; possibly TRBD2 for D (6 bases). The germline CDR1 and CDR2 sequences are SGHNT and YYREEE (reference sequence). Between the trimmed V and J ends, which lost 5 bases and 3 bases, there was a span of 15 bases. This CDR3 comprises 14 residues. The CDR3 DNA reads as TGTGCCAGCAGAGTCCGGGGGAACCACTACGAGCAGTACTTC. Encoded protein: CASRVRGNHYEQYF.

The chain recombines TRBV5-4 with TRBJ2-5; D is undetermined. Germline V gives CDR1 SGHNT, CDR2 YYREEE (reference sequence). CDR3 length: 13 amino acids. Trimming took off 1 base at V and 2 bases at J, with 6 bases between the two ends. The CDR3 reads CASSLYFQETQYF. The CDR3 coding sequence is TGTGCCAGCAGCTTGTACTTTCAAGAGACCCAGTACTTC.

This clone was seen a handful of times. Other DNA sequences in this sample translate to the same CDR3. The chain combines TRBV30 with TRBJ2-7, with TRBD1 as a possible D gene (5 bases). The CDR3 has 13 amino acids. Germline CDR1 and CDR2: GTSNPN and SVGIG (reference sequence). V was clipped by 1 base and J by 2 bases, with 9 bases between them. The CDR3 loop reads CAWSAGQPYEQYF. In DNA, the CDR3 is TGTGCCTGGAGTGCAGGGCAGCCCTACGAGCAGTACTTC.

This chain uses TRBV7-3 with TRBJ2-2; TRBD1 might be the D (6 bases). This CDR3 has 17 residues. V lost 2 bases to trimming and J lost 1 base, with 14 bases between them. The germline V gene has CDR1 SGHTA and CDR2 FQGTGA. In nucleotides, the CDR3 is TGTGCCAGCAGCTTATCACCGGGACACCGGAACACCGGGGAGCTGTTTTTT. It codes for CASSLSPGHRNTGELFF. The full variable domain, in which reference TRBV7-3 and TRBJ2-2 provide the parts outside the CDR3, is GAGVSQTPSNKVTEKGKYVELRCDPISGHTALYWYRQSLGQGPEFLIYFQGTGAADDSGLPNDRFFAVRPEGSVSTLKIQRTERGDSAVYLCASSLSPGHRNTGELFFGEGSRLTVL.

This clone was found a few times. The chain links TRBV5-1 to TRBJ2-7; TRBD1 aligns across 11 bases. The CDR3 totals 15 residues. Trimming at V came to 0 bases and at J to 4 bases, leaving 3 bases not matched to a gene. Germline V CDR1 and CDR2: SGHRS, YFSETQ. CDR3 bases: TGCGCCAGCAGCTTGGGGGGACAGGGGGTATACGAGCAGTACTTC. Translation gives CASSLGGQGVYEQYF.

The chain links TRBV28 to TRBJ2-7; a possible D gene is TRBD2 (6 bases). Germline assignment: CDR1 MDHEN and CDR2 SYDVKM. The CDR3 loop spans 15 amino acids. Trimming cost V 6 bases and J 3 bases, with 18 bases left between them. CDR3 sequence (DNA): TGTGCCAGCAGCCCCCCCGGGGGTAAAAGCTACGAGCAGTACTTC. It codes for CASSPPGGKSYEQYF.

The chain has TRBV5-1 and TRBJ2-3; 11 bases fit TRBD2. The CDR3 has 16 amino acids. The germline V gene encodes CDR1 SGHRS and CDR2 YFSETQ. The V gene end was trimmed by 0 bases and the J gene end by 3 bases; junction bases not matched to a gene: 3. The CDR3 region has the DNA TGCGCCAGCAGCTTGGAGATAGCGGGGGGGACAGATACGCAGTATTTT. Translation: CASSLEIAGGTDTQYF.

The DNA of the CDR3 is TGTGCCAGCAGCTTAGGGGGACAGGGGGCTGAAAAACTGTTTTTT. It is translated as CASSLGGQGAEKLFF. The chain carries TRBV7-8 and TRBJ1-4; TRBD1 agrees at 12 bases. CDR1 is SGHVS and CDR2 is FQNEAQ in the germline V gene. V shed 1 base and J 7 bases; nucleotides not matched to a gene: 1. The CDR3 totals 15 residues.

The CDR3 loop is CASSPPGHQSIQYF. DNA of the CDR3: TGTGCCAGCTCACCACCGGGACACCAGTCCATTCAGTACTTC. The chain carries TRBV18 and TRBJ2-4; TRBD1 is a possible D gene (6 bases). Trimming took off 0 bases at V and 9 bases at J, with 12 bases between the two ends. The germline V gene encodes CDR1 KGHSH and CDR2 LQKENI. The CDR3 totals 14 residues.